This T cell receptor beta chain was sequenced for a study of shared clonotypes between healthy human individuals. Produced via immunoSEQ multiplex PCR; TCRdb's table is partial and in-frame only. The sample records about 2.1 million clones, around 93% being singletons. The CDR3 covers 15 residues. Trimming took 3 bases from V and 8 from J; bases not matched to a gene: 9. Germline V gene sequence: CDR1 SGDLS, CDR2 YYNGEE. Cells designated naive CD8 were CD45RO-negative and were positively selected for CCR7, with terminally differentiated effector memory CD45RA+ cells excluded. This TCR derives from a man between 18 and 35 years old in good health. Some clones in this sample may be carry-over from other donors' samples. Sequencing used naive CD8+ T cells from PBMCs. The chain combines TRBV9 with TRBJ2-4, with 9 bases lining up with TRBD1. DNA of the CDR3: TGTGCCAGCAGCGCCAACAGGGGGCAATGGGACATTCAGTACTTC. Residues: CASSANRGQWDIQYF.